This T cell receptor beta chain was recorded in a study of T cell responses to AZD1222 COVID-19 vaccine. Whole-study results and caveats: Repertoire sampling occurred only after the peak T cell response. The breadth and depth of Spike-specific TCRs increased once two AZD1222 doses had been given. White British people made up most donors, females outnumbered males, and clonal diversity was possibly underestimated.

TCRdb's copy holds only in-frame clones and misses some; the assay was immunoSEQ multiplex PCR. The repertoire holds roughly 50,000 clones, roughly 90% seen once, with roughly 2.1% in the top ten. The length of the CDR3 is 15 residues. V lost 6 bases to trimming and J lost 3 bases, with 15 bases between them. CDR1 and CDR2 (germline): MNHEY, SMNVEV (reference sequence). As concerns this clone: No antigen is known for it.

The sequence was obtained from an adult in good health. The sample was peripheral blood, taken on day 0 of AZD1222 vaccination. The chain employs TRBV27 and TRBJ1-5; perhaps TRBD1 as D (6 bases). CDR3 residues: CASSRTGLNNQPQHF. In DNA form, the CDR3 reads TGTGCCAGCAGCCGAACAGGGTTGAACAATCAGCCCCAGCATTTT.